These 32 T cell receptor beta chains were sequenced from one sample in a study of preoperative IRX-2 immunotherapy in early breast cancer (dated by TCRdb to about 2019). Receptor libraries were prepared by the immunoSEQ multiplex PCR assay. Drawn from immuneACCESS, this table holds only the in-frame rearrangements with V and J called that TCRdb kept. Clones are partly lost; checked studies trace under half to an unresolved V gene and leave the rest unexplained. Counted in this sample were 2,500 to 3,500 clones; about three quarters of them appeared once. In total, the top ten clones hold roughly 12% of the sample. Sample treatment or condition, as interpreted from the label and publication: preoperative locoregional IRX-2 cytokine immunotherapy. This specimen was tumor tissue, taken before IRX-2 immunotherapy. These receptors were obtained from a human donor with breast cancer.

J is TRBJ2-5 and V is TRBV6-8; D uncertain. CDR1 is MNHGY and CDR2 is SAAAGT in the germline V gene. CDR3 length: 13 amino acids. The V and J ends lost 11 bases and 4 bases respectively, with 17 bases between them. The CDR3 spells CASTRAVRETQYF. The CDR3, as DNA: TGTGCCTCTACCCGGGCGGTTAGAGAGACCCAGTACTTC.

About this clone itself: The junction does not match germline at one end; this may be a read error. The V and J genes are TRBV11-3 and TRBJ2-7; perhaps TRBD2 as D (6 bases). CDR1 and CDR2 from the germline V gene are SGHNT and YENEEA. This CDR3 has 15 amino acids. DNA for the CDR3: TGTGCCAGCAGCCTAGAACGGGGGAGCACCTACGAGCAGTACTTC. Protein: CASSLERGSTYEQYF.

The gene calls are TRBV11-3 and TRBJ2-1; 8 bases line up with TRBD1. The CDR3 runs 15 residues. Per germline, CDR1 SGHNT and CDR2 YENEEA. V lost 4 bases to trimming and J lost 7 bases; unmatched junction nucleotides: 9. The CDR3 nucleotides are TGTGCCAGCAGCTCGATTGGGACAGGCGGAAATGAGCAGTTCTTC. Translation gives CASSSIGTGGNEQFF.

The chain recombines TRBV2 with TRBJ1-2, with TRBD1 identical over 8 bases. The CDR3 totals 14 residues. After removal of 8 bases from V and 4 bases from J, the junction contained 9 bases not matched to a gene. CDR1 is SNHLY and CDR2 is FYNNEI in the germline V gene. CDR3 nucleotide sequence: TGTGCCAGCGAGAAGCCGGGACAGGCCTATGGCTACACCTTC. Its translation: CASEKPGQAYGYTF.

This chain links TRBV5-1 with TRBJ2-3, with D unclear. V was trimmed by 0 bases and J by 3 bases, leaving 11 bases between them. Germline loops: CDR1 SGHRS, CDR2 YFSETQ. This CDR3 is built from 15 residues. CDR3: CASSLDGLPTDTQYF. The CDR3 DNA follows: TGCGCCAGCAGCTTGGATGGGTTACCAACAGATACGCAGTATTTT.

V usage is TRBV5-1 and J usage is TRBJ2-5; TRBD2 might be the D (6 bases). V shed 6 bases and J shed 7 bases, with 19 bases lying between them. In germline, CDR1 is SGHRS, CDR2 YFSETQ. This CDR3 has 14 residues. The CDR3 region is CASTGVGGARTQYF. The CDR3, as DNA: TGCGCCAGCACGGGCGTGGGCGGGGCGCGGACCCAGTACTTC.

There are a few counts of this clone. One end of the junction does not line up with germline, which may come from a read error. This chain joins TRBV25-1 and TRBJ1-1, with 8 bases that match TRBD1. This CDR3 is built from 14 residues. Germline CDR1 is MGHDK and CDR2 is SYGVNS. The CDR3 region has the DNA TGTGCCAGCAGACATGTACCTTCCGGGACAGGCCTACTCTGG. It is translated as CASRHVPSGTGLLW.

The V call is TRBV6-8, the J call TRBJ2-2; TRBD1 aligns across 8 bases. Trimming cost V 6 bases and J 5 bases; bases outside gene matches: 11. Germline V gene lookup returns CDR1 MNHGY and CDR2 SAAAGT. There are 16 residues in the CDR3. The DNA of the CDR3 is TGTGCCAGCAGCAACCCCAGGGGGCGCGGGACCGGGGAGCTGTTTTTT. Its translation: CASSNPRGRGTGELFF.

V is TRBV5-1 and J is TRBJ1-2; D gene uncertain. The CDR3 consists of 15 residues. Trimming stripped 3 bases from V and 8 bases from J, with 20 bases between. Per germline, CDR1 SGHRS and CDR2 YFSETQ. CDR3 sequence: CASSSREGGLEGYTF. In DNA form, the CDR3 reads TGCGCCAGCAGCTCCCGTGAAGGCGGATTGGAGGGCTACACCTTC.

The chain joins TRBV22-1 to TRBJ2-7; the DNA was not used to check the table's D call, TRBD1. TRBV22-1 corresponds to a pseudogene. The CDR3 contains 12 residues. The CDR3 region is CATQDSAYEQYF. The DNA of the CDR3 is TGTGCCACCCAGGACAGCGCCTACGAGCAGTACTTC.

The gene calls are TRBV7-2 and TRBJ1-1; 8 nucleotides agree with TRBD1. The V gene's germline CDR1 is SGHTA and CDR2 FQGNSA. The V segment lost 5 bases and the J segment 3 bases; nucleotides outside the gene matches: 5. CDR3 size: 14 residues. This CDR3 is CASSIQTGDTEAFF. The CDR3 coding sequence is TGTGCCAGCAGCATCCAGACAGGGGACACTGAAGCTTTCTTT.

This chain connects TRBV6-8 to TRBJ2-7, with D possibly matching TRBD1 (6 bases). Trimming removed 7 bases at V and 7 bases at J, with 20 bases between. This CDR3 has 14 residues. Germline V gives CDR1 MNHGY, CDR2 SAAAGT. This CDR3 is CASTLGAQLGEQYF. The CDR3 DNA follows: TGTGCCAGCACTTTGGGGGCGCAGTTAGGGGAGCAGTACTTC.

V gene TRBV11-3 combines with J gene TRBJ1-2; 10 bases align to TRBD1. The junction had 4 bases not matched to a gene; V was cut back by 3 bases and J by 0 bases. CDR1 is SGHNT and CDR2 is YENEEA in the germline V gene. CDR3 size: 16 residues. CDR3 coding DNA: TGTGCCAGCAGCTTGGGTGGGACAGGGGCTAACTATGGCTACACCTTC. This sequence encodes CASSLGGTGANYGYTF.

This chain connects TRBV19 to TRBJ2-1, with D unresolved. The ends were cut back, 3 bases at V and 0 bases at J, with 15 bases in the middle. CDR3 length equals 17 residues. The V gene's germline CDR1 is LNHDA and CDR2 SQIVND (reference sequence). The CDR3: CASSILQRRSSYNEQFF. Written as DNA, the CDR3 is TGTGCCAGTAGTATTCTCCAGAGAAGAAGCTCCTACAATGAGCAGTTCTTC.

The chain combines TRBV29-1 with TRBJ1-2, with 10 bases aligning to TRBD1. This CDR3 has 13 residues. Trimming cost V 7 bases and J 3 bases; bases outside gene matches: 5. Germline assignment: CDR1 SQVTM and CDR2 ANQGSEA. The DNA for the CDR3 is TGCAGCGCCTGGGACAGGGGTGACTATGGCTACACCTTC. This translates into CSAWDRGDYGYTF.

By its share, this clone is large. This chain joins TRBV11-3 and TRBJ2-1, with TRBD2 matching 7 bases. Trimming removed 1 base from V and 2 bases from J; junction bases left unmatched: 5. Germline V gives CDR1 SGHNT, CDR2 YENEEA. The CDR3 is made up of 16 amino acids. The DNA of the CDR3 is TGTGCCAGCAGCTTAGGCAGCGGGGAGCCCTACAATGAGCAGTTCTTC. Translation gives CASSLGSGEPYNEQFF.

The chain uses TRBV30 and TRBJ1-3; weak D call: TRBD1 (5 bases). Looked up from germline, CDR1 is GTSNPN and CDR2 is SVGIG (reference sequence). The CDR3 sequence is 13 residues long. V shed 1 base and J shed 8 bases, with 12 bases lying between them. DNA for the CDR3: TGTGCCTGGAGTGAGGCAGGGAGGGACACCATATATTTT. Protein: CAWSEAGRDTIYF.

V is TRBV5-1 and J is TRBJ2-1; TRBD2 matches 8 bases. The V and J ends lost 0 bases and 2 bases, in that order; junction bases with no gene match: 4. CDR1 and CDR2 (germline): SGHRS, YFSETQ. This CDR3 comprises 16 residues. Here the CDR3 DNA reads TGCGCCAGCAGCTTGGAGGGCGGGGGGCCCTACAATGAGCAGTTCTTC. It encodes CASSLEGGGPYNEQFF.

This chain uses TRBV5-1 with TRBJ2-7, with 7 bases identical to TRBD2. CDR1 and CDR2 from the germline V gene are SGHRS and YFSETQ. The CDR3 extends over 15 amino acids. V lost 2 bases to trimming and J lost 3 bases; unmatched junction nucleotides: 8. DNA of the CDR3: TGCGCCAGCAGCTTAGCGGGAACAGCCTTCTACGAGCAGTACTTC. It translates to CASSLAGTAFYEQYF. Full variable domain (remainder filled in from reference TRBV5-1 and TRBJ2-7): KAGVTQTPRYLIKTRGQQVTLSCSPISGHRSVSWYQQTPGQGLQFLFEYFSETQRNKGNFPGRFSGRQFSNSRSEMNVSTLELGDSALYLCASSLAGTAFYEQYFGPGTRLTVT.

On this clone: This specimen includes other DNA sequences encoding the same CDR3. The chain links TRBV28 to TRBJ2-7, with D unclear. From germline, CDR1 is MDHEN and CDR2 SYDVKM. The V and J ends lost 5 bases and 0 bases respectively, with 11 bases between them. The CDR3 is 14 amino acids. The CDR3 sequence is CASSPRTGSYEQYF. As DNA, the CDR3 is TGTGCCAGCAGTCCCCGGACGGGCTCCTACGAGCAGTACTTC.

This clone was counted a single time. The rearrangement uses TRBV7-7 and TRBJ2-2, with a possible D match to TRBD1 (5 bases). The CDR3 totals 15 residues. The germline gives CDR1 SSHAT, CDR2 FNYEAQ (reference sequence). Deletions cut 6 bases from V and 1 base from J, with 12 bases between. The CDR3 protein is CASSDRLLNTGELFF. For the CDR3, the DNA is TGTGCCAGCAGTGACAGACTCCTGAACACCGGGGAGCTGTTTTTT.

V usage is TRBV11-3 and J usage is TRBJ2-7, with D perhaps matching TRBD2 (6 bases). Germline loops: CDR1 SGHNT, CDR2 YENEEA. V gave up 2 bases and J gave up 1 base, with 15 bases separating them. The CDR3 spans 16 residues. CDR3 bases: TGTGCCAGCAGCTTAAAGGCTAGCGAAAAATCCTACGAGCAGTACTTC. As protein: CASSLKASEKSYEQYF.

Only one count was recorded for this clone. The chain uses TRBV11-3 and TRBJ2-7, with D perhaps matching TRBD1 or TRBD2 (6 bases each). The germline gives CDR1 SGHNT, CDR2 YENEEA. Trimming left V 2 bases short and J 3 bases short, with 14 bases between. The CDR3 has 15 amino acids. The CDR3 here is CASSLLTGGGYEQYF. Here the CDR3 DNA reads TGTGCCAGCAGCTTACTGACAGGAGGGGGCTACGAGCAGTACTTC.

The chain recombines TRBV18 with TRBJ1-4, with 8 bases fitting TRBD1. The V gene's germline CDR1 is KGHSH and CDR2 LQKENI. This CDR3 has 16 residues. Trimming took 0 bases from V and 5 from J; bases not matched to a gene: 5. CDR3: CASSPPIGQGNEKLFF. CDR3 nucleotides: TGTGCCAGCTCACCACCGATAGGACAGGGAAATGAAAAACTGTTTTTT.

The chain has TRBV5-1 and TRBJ1-3; D not resolved. CDR3 length: 15 amino acids. The germline V gene has CDR1 SGHRS and CDR2 YFSETQ. V was clipped by 0 bases and J by 0 bases, with 7 bases between them. The CDR3 DNA reads as TGCGCCAGCAGCTTGGATCGGTTCTCTGGAAACACCATATATTTT. Its translation is CASSLDRFSGNTIYF.

V and J are TRBV11-3 and TRBJ1-1; 7 nucleotides line up with TRBD1. This CDR3 is 14 amino acids long. Germline loops: CDR1 SGHNT, CDR2 YENEEA. J was trimmed by 1 base and V by 3 bases; bases with no gene match: 2. The CDR3 region has the DNA TGTGCCAGCAGCTTGGGACAGTCGAACACTGAAGCTTTCTTT. This gives the protein CASSLGQSNTEAFF.

V usage is TRBV5-1 and J usage is TRBJ2-4; TRBD2 agrees at 10 bases. Looked up from germline, CDR1 is SGHRS and CDR2 is YFSETQ. The CDR3 loop spans 19 amino acids. The junction had 15 bases not matched to a gene; V was cut back by 0 bases and J by 6 bases. In DNA form, the CDR3 reads TGCGCCAGCAGCTTGGCCGGGACACCAGAGCGGGAGGGCGGAAACATTCAGTACTTC. This gives the protein CASSLAGTPEREGGNIQYF. The whole variable domain, remainder taken from reference TRBV5-1 and TRBJ2-4, is KAGVTQTPRYLIKTRGQQVTLSCSPISGHRSVSWYQQTPGQGLQFLFEYFSETQRNKGNFPGRFSGRQFSNSRSEMNVSTLELGDSALYLCASSLAGTPEREGGNIQYFGAGTRLSVL.

CDR3 nucleotides: TGCGCCAGCAGCGTCCAGGGGGCTCAAGAGACCCAGTACTTC. It codes for CASSVQGAQETQYF. V and J are TRBV5-1 and TRBJ2-5, with 8 bases lining up with TRBD1. Germline CDR1 SGHRS, CDR2 YFSETQ. CDR3 length: 14 amino acids. The J segment lost 2 bases and the V segment lost 4 bases, leaving 4 bases of the junction unmatched.

This clone is classed as large (0.1 to 1%). The chain employs TRBV28 and TRBJ2-7; tentative D call: TRBD1 (6 bases). Deletions cut 5 bases from V and 0 bases from J, with 14 bases between. The CDR3 spans 15 residues. In germline, CDR1 is MDHEN, CDR2 SYDVKM. In nucleotides, the CDR3 is TGTGCCAGCAGTCCTAACAGGGAAAGCTCCTACGAGCAGTACTTC. This translates into CASSPNRESSYEQYF.

The rearrangement links TRBV19 to TRBJ1-1; D unresolved. Germline V gene sequence: CDR1 LNHDA, CDR2 SQIVND (reference sequence). Trimming removed 3 bases at V and 7 bases at J, with 9 bases between. The CDR3 consists of 12 residues. The CDR3 nucleotides read TGTGCCAGTAGTATTGGCCCAAATGAAGCTTTCTTT. Translated, it gives CASSIGPNEAFF.

By share, this clone ranks as large. The gene calls are TRBV11-3 and TRBJ1-2, with D hard to call. The germline V and J ends were trimmed by 7 bases and 6 bases, with 21 bases remaining between them. Germline lookup yields CDR1 SGHNT and CDR2 YENEEA. The CDR3 spans 15 residues. The CDR3 sequence is CASTRNRLRYNGYTF. CDR3 DNA sequence: TGTGCCAGCACGAGGAACCGACTGCGGTATAATGGCTACACCTTC. The entire variable domain, with the rest obtained from reference TRBV11-3 and TRBJ1-2, is as follows: EAGVVQSPRYKIIEKKQPVAFWCNPISGHNTLYWYLQNLGQGPELLIRYENEEAVDDSQLPKDRFSAERLKGVDSTLKIQPAELGDSAVYLCASTRNRLRYNGYTFGSGTRLTVV.

The table lists this clone with a few counts. This sequence joins TRBV19 and TRBJ1-5; 12 positions agree with TRBD1. The CDR3 sequence is 16 residues long. Unmatched junction bases numbered 8, after V lost 6 bases and J lost 5 bases. CDR1 is LNHDA and CDR2 is SQIVND in the germline V gene (reference sequence). CDR3 in amino acids: CASSPRDRGRDQPQHF. The DNA of the CDR3 is TGTGCCAGTAGCCCCCGGGACAGGGGGCGCGATCAGCCCCAGCATTTT.